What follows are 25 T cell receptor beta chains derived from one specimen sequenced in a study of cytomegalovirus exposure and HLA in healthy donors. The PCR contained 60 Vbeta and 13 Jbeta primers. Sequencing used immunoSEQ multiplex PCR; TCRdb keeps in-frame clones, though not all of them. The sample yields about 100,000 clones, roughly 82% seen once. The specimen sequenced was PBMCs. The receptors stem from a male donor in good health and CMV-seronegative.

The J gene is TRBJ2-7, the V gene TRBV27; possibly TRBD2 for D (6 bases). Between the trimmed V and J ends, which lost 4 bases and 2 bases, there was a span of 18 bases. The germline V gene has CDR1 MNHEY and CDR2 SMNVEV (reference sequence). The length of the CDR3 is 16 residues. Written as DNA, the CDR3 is TGTGCCAGCAGTTACTTCTGCCGGGACTTTGCCTACGAGCAGTACTTC. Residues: CASSYFCRDFAYEQYF.

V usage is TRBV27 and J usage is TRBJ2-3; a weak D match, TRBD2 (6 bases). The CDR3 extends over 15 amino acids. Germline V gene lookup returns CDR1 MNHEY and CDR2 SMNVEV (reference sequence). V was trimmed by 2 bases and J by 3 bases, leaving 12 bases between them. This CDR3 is CASSLLAYQTDTQYF. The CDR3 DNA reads TGTGCCAGCAGTTTACTAGCGTATCAAACAGATACGCAGTATTTT.

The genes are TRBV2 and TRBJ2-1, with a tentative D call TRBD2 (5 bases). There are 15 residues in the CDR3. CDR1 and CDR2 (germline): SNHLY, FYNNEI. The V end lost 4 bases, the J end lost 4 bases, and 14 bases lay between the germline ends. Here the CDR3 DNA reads TGTGCCAGCAGTGCGACGGGTTCGGGGTACAATGAGCAGTTCTTC. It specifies CASSATGSGYNEQFF.

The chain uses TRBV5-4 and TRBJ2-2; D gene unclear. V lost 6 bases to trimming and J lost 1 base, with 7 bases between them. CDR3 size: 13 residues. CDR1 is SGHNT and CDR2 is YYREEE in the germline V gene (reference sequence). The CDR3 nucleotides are TGTGCCAGCACCCTTAAGAACACCGGGGAGCTGTTTTTT. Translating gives CASTLKNTGELFF.

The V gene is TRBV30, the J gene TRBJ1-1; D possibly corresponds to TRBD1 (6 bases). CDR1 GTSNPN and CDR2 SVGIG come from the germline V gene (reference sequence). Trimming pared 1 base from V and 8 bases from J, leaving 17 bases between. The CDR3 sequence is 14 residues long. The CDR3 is CAWSGGGAAGEAFF. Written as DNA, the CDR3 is TGTGCCTGGAGTGGAGGGGGGGCAGCCGGAGAAGCTTTCTTT. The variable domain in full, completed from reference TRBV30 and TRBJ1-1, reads SQTIHQWPATLVQPVGSPLSLECTVEGTSNPNLYWYRQAAGRGLQLLFYSVGIGQISSEVPQNLSASRPQDRQFILSSKKLLLSDSGFYLCAWSGGGAAGEAFFGQGTRLTVV.

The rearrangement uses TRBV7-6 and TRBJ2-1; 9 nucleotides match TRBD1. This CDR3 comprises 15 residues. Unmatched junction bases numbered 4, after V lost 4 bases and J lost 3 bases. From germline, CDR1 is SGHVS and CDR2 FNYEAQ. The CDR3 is CASSYTGGDYNEQFF. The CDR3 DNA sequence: TGTGCCAGCAGCTACACAGGGGGCGACTACAATGAGCAGTTCTTC.

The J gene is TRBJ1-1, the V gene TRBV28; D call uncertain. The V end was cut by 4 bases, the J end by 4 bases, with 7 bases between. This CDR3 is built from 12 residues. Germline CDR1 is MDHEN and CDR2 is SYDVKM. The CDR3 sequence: CASSSPLTEAFF. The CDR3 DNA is TGTGCCAGCAGTTCCCCCCTCACTGAAGCTTTCTTT.

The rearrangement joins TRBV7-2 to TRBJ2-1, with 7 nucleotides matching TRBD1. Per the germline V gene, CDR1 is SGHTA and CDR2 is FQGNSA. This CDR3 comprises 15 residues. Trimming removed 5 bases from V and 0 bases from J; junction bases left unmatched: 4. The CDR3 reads CASSKRTGSYNEQFF. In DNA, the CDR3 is TGTGCCAGCAGCAAGAGGACAGGCTCCTACAATGAGCAGTTCTTC. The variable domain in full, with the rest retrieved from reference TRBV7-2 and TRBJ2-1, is GAGVSQSPSNKVTEKGKDVELRCDPISGHTALYWYRQSLGQGLEFLIYFQGNSAPDKSGLPSDRFSAERTGGSVSTLTIQRTQQEDSAVYLCASSKRTGSYNEQFFGPGTRLTVL.

Here the CDR3 reads CASPGGYGYTF. The CDR3 coding sequence is TGTGCCTCTCCCGGGGGATATGGCTACACCTTC. The rearrangement joins TRBV7-2 to TRBJ1-2; D might be TRBD1 (5 bases). The V and J ends lost 11 bases and 5 bases respectively, with 12 bases between them. Looked up from germline, CDR1 is SGHTA and CDR2 is FQGNSA. CDR3 length: 11 residues. The complete variable domain, with remaining parts taken from reference TRBV7-2 and TRBJ1-2, reads GAGVSQSPSNKVTEKGKDVELRCDPISGHTALYWYRQSLGQGLEFLIYFQGNSAPDKSGLPSDRFSAERTGGSVSTLTIQRTQQEDSAVYLCASPGGYGYTFGSGTRLTVV.

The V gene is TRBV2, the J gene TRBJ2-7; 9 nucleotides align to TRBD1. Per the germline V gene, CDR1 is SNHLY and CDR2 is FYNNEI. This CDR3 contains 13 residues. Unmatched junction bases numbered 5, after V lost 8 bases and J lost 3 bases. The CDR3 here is CASRRGQGYEQYF. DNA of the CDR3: TGTGCCAGCCGGCGGGGACAGGGCTACGAGCAGTACTTC.

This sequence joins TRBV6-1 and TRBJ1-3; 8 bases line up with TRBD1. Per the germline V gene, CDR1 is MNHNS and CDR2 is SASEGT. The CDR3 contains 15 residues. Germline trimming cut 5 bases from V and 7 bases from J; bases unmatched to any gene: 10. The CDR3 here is CASSFDRGGDNTIYF. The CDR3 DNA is TGTGCCAGCAGTTTTGACAGGGGAGGGGATAACACCATATATTTT.

CDR3 sequence reads: CASSYSRLNNEQFF. For the CDR3, the DNA is TGTGCCAGCAGTTACAGTCGACTCAACAATGAGCAGTTCTTC. The V and J genes are TRBV6-5 and TRBJ2-1; D is unclear. Trimming took off 2 bases at V and 5 bases at J, with 10 bases between the two ends. The V gene's germline CDR1 is MNHEY and CDR2 SVGAGI. This CDR3 contains 14 residues.

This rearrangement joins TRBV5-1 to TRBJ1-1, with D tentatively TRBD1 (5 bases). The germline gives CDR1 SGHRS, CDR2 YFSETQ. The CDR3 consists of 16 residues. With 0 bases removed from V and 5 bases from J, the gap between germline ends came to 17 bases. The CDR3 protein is CASSLGVRRGGTEAFF. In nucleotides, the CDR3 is TGCGCCAGCAGCTTGGGAGTGAGAAGGGGAGGAACTGAAGCTTTCTTT.

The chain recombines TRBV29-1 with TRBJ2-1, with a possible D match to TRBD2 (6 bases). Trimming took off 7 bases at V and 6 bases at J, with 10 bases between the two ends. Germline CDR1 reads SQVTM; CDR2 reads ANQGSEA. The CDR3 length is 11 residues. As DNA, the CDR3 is TGCAGCGGGGATAGCGGCAATGAGCAGTTCTTC. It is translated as CSGDSGNEQFF.

The CDR3 sequence: CASSSSGGTYEQYF. The CDR3 DNA reads TGTGCCAGCAGTTCCAGCGGGGGTACCTACGAGCAGTACTTC. The chain has TRBV6-5 and TRBJ2-7; 8 nucleotides agree with TRBD2. This CDR3 comprises 14 residues. V lost 4 bases, J lost 2 bases, and 4 bases stayed unmatched. CDR1 MNHEY and CDR2 SVGAGI come from the germline V gene.

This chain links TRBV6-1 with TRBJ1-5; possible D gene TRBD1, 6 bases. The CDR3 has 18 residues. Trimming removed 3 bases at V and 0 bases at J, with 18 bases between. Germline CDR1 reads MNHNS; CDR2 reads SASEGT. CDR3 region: CASSDVWGQADSNQPQHF. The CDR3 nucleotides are TGTGCCAGCAGTGATGTATGGGGGCAGGCAGATAGCAATCAGCCCCAGCATTTT.

The CDR3 sequence is CASSLSVNTGELFF. Written as DNA, the CDR3 is TGTGCCAGCAGCTTATCAGTGAACACCGGGGAGCTGTTTTTT. This chain connects TRBV7-7 to TRBJ2-2; D unresolved. CDR1 is SSHAT and CDR2 is FNYEAQ in the germline V gene (reference sequence). V was shortened by 2 bases and J by 1 base, with 5 bases between the two germline ends. CDR3 size: 14 residues.

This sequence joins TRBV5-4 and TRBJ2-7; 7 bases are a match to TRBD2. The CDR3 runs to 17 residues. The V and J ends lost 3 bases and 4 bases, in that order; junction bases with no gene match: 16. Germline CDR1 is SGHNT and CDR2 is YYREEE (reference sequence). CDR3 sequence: CASSSDGLGGPSYEQYF. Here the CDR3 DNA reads TGTGCCAGCAGCTCGGACGGTTTGGGAGGGCCTTCTTACGAGCAGTACTTC. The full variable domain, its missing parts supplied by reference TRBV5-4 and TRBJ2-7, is ETGVTQSPTHLIKTRGQQVTLRCSSQSGHNTVSWYQQALGQGPQFIFQYYREEENGRGNFPPRFSGLQFPNYSSELNVNALELDDSALYLCASSSDGLGGPSYEQYFGPGTRLTVT.

The CDR3 is CATSREAPGVTEAFF. CDR3 nucleotides: TGTGCCACCAGCAGGGAAGCGCCAGGGGTCACTGAAGCTTTCTTT. The chain couples TRBV15 to TRBJ1-1, with D possibly TRBD1 on 6 matching bases. The V gene lost 3 bases and the J gene lost 4 bases, with 15 bases spanning the gap. The CDR3 runs 15 residues. The germline CDR1 and CDR2 sequences are LNHNV and YYDKDF (reference sequence).

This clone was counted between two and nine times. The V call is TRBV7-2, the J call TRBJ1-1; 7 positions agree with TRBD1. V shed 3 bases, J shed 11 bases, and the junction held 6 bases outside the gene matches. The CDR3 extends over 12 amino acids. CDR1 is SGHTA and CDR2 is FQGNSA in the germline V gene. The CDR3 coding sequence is TGTGCCAGCAGCTTTAGTGACAGGGATGCTTTCTTT. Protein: CASSFSDRDAFF.

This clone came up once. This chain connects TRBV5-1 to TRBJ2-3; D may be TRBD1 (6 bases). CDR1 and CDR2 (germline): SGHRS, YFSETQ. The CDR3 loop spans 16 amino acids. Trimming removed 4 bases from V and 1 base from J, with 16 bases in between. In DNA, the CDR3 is TGCGCCAGCAGCCCCGGACAGAGTAGTGGCACAGATACGCAGTATTTT. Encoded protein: CASSPGQSSGTDTQYF.

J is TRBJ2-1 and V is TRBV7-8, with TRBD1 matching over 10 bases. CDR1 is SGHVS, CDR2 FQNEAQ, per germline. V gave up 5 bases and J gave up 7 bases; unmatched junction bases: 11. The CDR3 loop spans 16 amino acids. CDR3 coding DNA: TGTGCCAGCAGCAAATCGACAGGGGGCGTAAAAAATGAGCAGTTCTTC. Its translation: CASSKSTGGVKNEQFF.

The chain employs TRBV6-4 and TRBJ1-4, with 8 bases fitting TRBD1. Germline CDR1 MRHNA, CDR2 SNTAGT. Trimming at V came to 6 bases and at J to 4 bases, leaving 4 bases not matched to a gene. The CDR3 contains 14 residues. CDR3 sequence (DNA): TGTGCCAGCAGCCAGACAGGGGATAATGAAAAACTGTTTTTT. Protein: CASSQTGDNEKLFF.

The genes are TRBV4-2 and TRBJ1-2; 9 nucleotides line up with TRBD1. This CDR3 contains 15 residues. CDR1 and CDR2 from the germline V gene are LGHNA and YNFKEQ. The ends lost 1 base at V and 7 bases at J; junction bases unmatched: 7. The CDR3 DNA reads TGTGCCAGCAGCCAAGTGACAGGGGGTACCTCTGGCTACACCTTC. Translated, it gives CASSQVTGGTSGYTF.

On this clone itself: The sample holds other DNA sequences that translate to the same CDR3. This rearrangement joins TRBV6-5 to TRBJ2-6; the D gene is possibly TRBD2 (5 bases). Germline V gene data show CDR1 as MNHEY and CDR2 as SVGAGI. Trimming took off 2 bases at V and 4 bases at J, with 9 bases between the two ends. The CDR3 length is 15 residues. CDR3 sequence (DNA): TGTGCCAGCAGTTACCTAGCTCCAGGGGCCAACGTCCTGACTTTC. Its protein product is CASSYLAPGANVLTF.